This entry lists 28 T cell receptor beta chains sequenced from one sample in a study of blood T cell repertoires in COVID-19. The table came from immunoSEQ multiplex PCR; TCRdb's copy has only in-frame clones and leaves some out. The sample records around 46,000 clones, around 86% being singletons. Sequenced input: peripheral blood. All receptors derive from a human donor in a cohort sampled during active COVID-19.

The rearrangement joins TRBV6-5 to TRBJ1-6; D might be TRBD1 (6 bases). This CDR3 is 15 amino acids long. The germline V gene has CDR1 MNHEY and CDR2 SVGAGI. Trimming pared 5 bases from V and 4 bases from J, leaving 12 bases between. In nucleotides, the CDR3 is TGTGCCAGCAGTACCGGACAGCTGTATAATTCACCCCTCCACTTT. As protein: CASSTGQLYNSPLHF.

The genes are TRBV7-3 and TRBJ1-1; 9 bases line up with TRBD1. Looked up from germline, CDR1 is SGHTA and CDR2 is FQGTGA. This CDR3 comprises 13 residues. Trimming removed 2 bases from V and 12 bases from J; junction bases left unmatched: 7. CDR3 coding DNA: TGTGCCAGCAGCTTATTAACAGGGGGCGAGCCTTTCTTT. Residues: CASSLLTGGEPFF.

The J gene is TRBJ2-7, the V gene TRBV15; D gene ambiguous. Between the trimmed V and J ends, which lost 4 bases and 0 bases, there was a span of 13 bases. The CDR3 has 15 residues. The germline V gene encodes CDR1 LNHNV and CDR2 YYDKDF (reference sequence). In DNA form, the CDR3 reads TGTGCCACCAGCACCTCCAGGCAGCTCTCCTACGAGCAGTACTTC. Its protein is CATSTSRQLSYEQYF.

The chain uses TRBV4-1 and TRBJ2-7; TRBD1 matches 8 bases. CDR1 is MGHRA and CDR2 is YSYEKL in the germline V gene. The J segment lost 3 bases and the V segment lost 4 bases, leaving 2 bases of the junction unmatched. This CDR3 contains 13 residues. For the CDR3, the DNA is TGCGCCAGCAGCCGAGGGACAGGCTACGAGCAGTACTTC. Its protein product is CASSRGTGYEQYF.

J is TRBJ2-7 and V is TRBV5-1; 7 bases match TRBD2. Per the germline V gene, CDR1 is SGHRS and CDR2 is YFSETQ. The CDR3 has 15 amino acids. V lost 2 bases to trimming and J lost 3 bases; unmatched junction nucleotides: 8. The CDR3 sequence: CASSFALAEIYEQYF. CDR3 DNA: TGCGCCAGCAGCTTCGCCCTAGCGGAGATCTACGAGCAGTACTTC.

The chain recombines TRBV4-1 with TRBJ2-3, with 11 bases fitting TRBD2. Germline assignment: CDR1 MGHRA and CDR2 YSYEKL. J lost 4 bases, V lost 0 bases, and 6 bases had no gene match. The CDR3 runs 17 residues. CDR3 in amino acids: CASSQEGSGRGPDTQYF. The CDR3 nucleotides are TGCGCCAGCAGCCAAGAGGGTAGCGGGAGGGGCCCAGATACGCAGTATTTT.

The chain uses TRBV11-2 and TRBJ1-6, with 9 bases aligning to TRBD1. The CDR3 spans 16 residues. The germline V gene encodes CDR1 SGHAT and CDR2 FQNNGV. Germline trimming cut 4 bases from V and 7 bases from J; bases unmatched to any gene: 8. The CDR3 DNA reads TGTGCCAGCAGCTCATTGTCCGGGACAGGGAATTCACCCCTCCACTTT. It codes for CASSSLSGTGNSPLHF.

The sample holds a few counts of this clone. The CDR3: CASSLARTQGGYTF. For the CDR3, the DNA is TGTGCCAGCAGCTTAGCGCGGACCCAGGGAGGCTACACCTTC. This chain joins TRBV7-6 and TRBJ1-2, with a tentative D call TRBD1 (5 bases). This CDR3 has 14 amino acids. Germline V gives CDR1 SGHVS, CDR2 FNYEAQ. Trimming shortened V by 0 bases and J by 8 bases, and 13 bases separated the two germline ends. Full variable domain (rest looked up from reference TRBV7-6 and TRBJ1-2): GAGVSQSPRYKVTKRGQDVALRCDPISGHVSLYWYRQALGQGPEFLTYFNYEAQQDKSGLPNDRFSAERPEGSISTLTIQRTEQRDSAMYRCASSLARTQGGYTFGSGTRLTVV.

This chain links TRBV28 with TRBJ2-7, with 15 bases lining up with TRBD2. Germline V gives CDR1 MDHEN, CDR2 SYDVKM. This CDR3 has 19 amino acids. V shed 5 bases and J 1 base; nucleotides not matched to a gene: 12. This CDR3 is CASSPVGGLAGGPSYEQYF. The CDR3 nucleotides read TGTGCCAGCAGTCCCGTCGGGGGACTAGCGGGAGGCCCGTCCTACGAGCAGTACTTC.

This clone has a single count. The chain joins TRBV11-3 to TRBJ1-5; D ambiguous. In germline, CDR1 is SGHNT, CDR2 YENEEA. Trimming removed 5 bases from V and 11 bases from J, with 16 bases in between. CDR3 length: 13 residues. CDR3 protein: CASSRRRGESQHF. CDR3 DNA sequence: TGTGCCAGCAGCCGCCGACGGGGTGAGTCCCAGCATTTT. The full variable domain, in which reference TRBV11-3 and TRBJ1-5 provide the parts outside the CDR3, is EAGVVQSPRYKIIEKKQPVAFWCNPISGHNTLYWYLQNLGQGPELLIRYENEEAVDDSQLPKDRFSAERLKGVDSTLKIQPAELGDSAVYLCASSRRRGESQHFGDGTRLSIL.

The chain links TRBV7-2 to TRBJ1-2; no definite D call. Trimming pared 7 bases from V and 0 bases from J, leaving 9 bases between. CDR1 SGHTA and CDR2 FQGNSA come from the germline V gene. The CDR3 extends over 13 amino acids. The CDR3 sequence is CASTHNPNYGYTF. The CDR3 DNA reads as TGTGCCAGCACGCACAACCCTAACTATGGCTACACCTTC. The whole variable domain, filled in from reference TRBV7-2 and TRBJ1-2, reads GAGVSQSPSNKVTEKGKDVELRCDPISGHTALYWYRQSLGQGLEFLIYFQGNSAPDKSGLPSDRFSAERTGGSVSTLTIQRTQQEDSAVYLCASTHNPNYGYTFGSGTRLTVV.

The gene calls are TRBV29-1 and TRBJ1-2, with D possibly TRBD1 on 6 matching bases. CDR1 is SQVTM, CDR2 ANQGSEA, per germline. V was clipped by 5 bases and J by 6 bases, with 13 bases between them. The CDR3 is 12 amino acids. The CDR3 here is CSVQQGVDGYTF. DNA for the CDR3: TGCAGCGTTCAACAGGGTGTAGATGGCTACACCTTC.

The chain is built from TRBV27 and TRBJ1-1; tentative D call: TRBD1 (6 bases). V gave up 4 bases and J gave up 3 bases, with 18 bases separating them. Germline loops: CDR1 MNHEY, CDR2 SMNVEV (reference sequence). This CDR3 region has 16 residues. CDR3 DNA: TGTGCCAGCAGTTCCACCCCAGACAGGAAGGACACTGAAGCTTTCTTT. As protein: CASSSTPDRKDTEAFF.

Worth noting for this clone: Other nucleotide sequences from this sample produce the same CDR3. The chain carries TRBV6-5 and TRBJ2-5; TRBD2 matches 9 bases. The V gene end was trimmed by 7 bases and the J gene end by 5 bases; junction bases not matched to a gene: 11. Per germline, CDR1 MNHEY and CDR2 SVGAGI. This CDR3 contains 15 residues. As DNA, the CDR3 is TGTGCCAGCACCAGGCGACTAGCGGCCCAGGAGACCCAGTACTTC. Residues: CASTRRLAAQETQYF.

The chain recombines TRBV7-6 with TRBJ2-7; tentatively, D is TRBD1 (5 bases). The CDR3 extends over 13 amino acids. Per germline, CDR1 SGHVS and CDR2 FNYEAQ. The ends were cut back, 0 bases at V and 2 bases at J, with 5 bases in the middle. The CDR3 bases are TGTGCCAGCAGCTTAGCGGACACCTACGAGCAGTACTTC. This gives the protein CASSLADTYEQYF.

V gene TRBV5-4 combines with J gene TRBJ1-2; D may be TRBD1 (5 bases). From germline, CDR1 is SGHNT and CDR2 YYREEE (reference sequence). Between the trimmed V and J ends, which lost 0 bases and 8 bases, there was a span of 11 bases. The CDR3 length is 13 residues. For the CDR3, the DNA is TGTGCCAGCAGCTTGGCCGGGGGGGAAGGCTACACCTTC. Translation: CASSLAGGEGYTF.

V and J are TRBV27 and TRBJ2-1, with 8 bases fitting TRBD2. The germline gives CDR1 MNHEY, CDR2 SMNVEV (reference sequence). V was pared by 5 bases and J by 3 bases, with 9 bases of the junction left unmatched. The CDR3 length is 16 residues. The CDR3 spells CASSILPGGIYNEQFF. The CDR3 DNA reads as TGTGCCAGCAGTATCCTACCGGGAGGGATCTACAATGAGCAGTTCTTC.

The rearrangement links TRBV28 to TRBJ1-5; D is possibly TRBD1 (6 bases). Trimming stripped 5 bases from V and 1 base from J, with 15 bases between. The CDR3 totals 16 residues. Per the germline V gene, CDR1 is MDHEN and CDR2 is SYDVKM. The CDR3 protein is CASSTRQGSSNQPQHF. CDR3 sequence (DNA): TGTGCCAGCAGTACCCGCCAGGGGAGCAGCAATCAGCCCCAGCATTTT.

V gene TRBV28 combines with J gene TRBJ1-4; 8 bases are shared with TRBD1. The CDR3 is made up of 17 amino acids. Trimming at V came to 6 bases and at J to 6 bases, leaving 15 bases not matched to a gene. In germline, CDR1 is MDHEN, CDR2 SYDVKM. CDR3 nucleotide sequence: TGTGCCAGCAGCCGGAGTCTCAGACAGGGGTCGGATGAAAAACTGTTTTTT. This codes for CASSRSLRQGSDEKLFF. Complete variable domain (other parts from reference TRBV28 and TRBJ1-4): DVKVTQSSRYLVKRTGEKVFLECVQDMDHENMFWYRQDPGLGLRLIYFSYDVKMKEKGDIPEGYSVSREKKERFSLILESASTNQTSMYLCASSRSLRQGSDEKLFFGSGTQLSVL.

The chain combines TRBV5-6 with TRBJ2-2, with 10 bases identical to TRBD1. Germline loops: CDR1 SGHDT, CDR2 YYEEEE. This CDR3 has 16 amino acids. V shed 3 bases, J shed 3 bases, and the junction held 5 bases outside the gene matches. DNA for the CDR3: TGTGCCAGCAGCTGGGCCGGGACAGGGGACACCGGGGAGCTGTTTTTT. Its protein product is CASSWAGTGDTGELFF. Combining the CDR3 with reference TRBV5-6 and TRBJ2-2 gives the whole variable domain DAGVTQSPTHLIKTRGQQVTLRCSPKSGHDTVSWYQQALGQGPQFIFQYYEEEERQRGNFPDRFSGHQFPNYSSELNVNALLLGDSALYLCASSWAGTGDTGELFFGEGSRLTVL.

The chain is built from TRBV5-6 and TRBJ2-3; the D gene is possibly TRBD2 (5 bases). This CDR3 has 14 residues. Germline assignment: CDR1 SGHDT and CDR2 YYEEEE. The V and J ends lost 6 bases and 2 bases respectively, with 13 bases between them. CDR3 nucleotide sequence: TGTGCCAGCACCACCGGGCTAGCCACAGATACGCAGTATTTT. Translation: CASTTGLATDTQYF.

The rearrangement links TRBV18 to TRBJ1-2; unclear D gene. This CDR3 has 16 amino acids. Per germline, CDR1 KGHSH and CDR2 LQKENI. The V end lost 0 bases, the J end lost 2 bases, and 13 bases lay between the germline ends. CDR3 DNA: TGTGCCAGCTCACCACCGGTTTCACATCCAAACTATGGCTACACCTTC. Protein: CASSPPVSHPNYGYTF.

This sequence joins TRBV5-5 and TRBJ1-2, with 9 bases aligning to TRBD1. After removal of 4 bases from V and 4 bases from J, the junction contained 11 bases not matched to a gene. CDR3 length: 16 residues. CDR1 SGHKS and CDR2 YYEKEE come from the germline V gene (reference sequence). CDR3 sequence (DNA): TGTGCCAGCAGCCGCAAAACAGGGGGCTTAGGCTATGGCTACACCTTC. It codes for CASSRKTGGLGYGYTF. Complete variable domain (other parts from reference TRBV5-5 and TRBJ1-2): DAGVTQSPTHLIKTRGQQVTLRCSPISGHKSVSWYQQVLGQGPQFIFQYYEKEERGRGNFPDRFSARQFPNYSSELNVNALLLGDSALYLCASSRKTGGLGYGYTFGSGTRLTVV.

The chain combines TRBV6-2 or TRBV6-3 with TRBJ1-1; 10 bases agree with TRBD1. This CDR3 has 15 residues. Germline-derived CDR1 and CDR2 are MNHEY and SVGEGT. V was pared by 2 bases and J by 6 bases, with 6 bases of the junction left unmatched. The CDR3 sequence is CASSYPGTGAPEAFF. The CDR3 region has the DNA TGTGCCAGCAGTTACCCGGGGACAGGGGCACCTGAAGCTTTCTTT.

The CDR3 DNA is TGTGCCAGCAGCAAGAAGGCAGGGGGAGCTTTCTTT. It encodes CASSKKAGGAFF. This chain links TRBV4-2 with TRBJ1-1, with 7 positions matching TRBD1. Germline CDR1 is LGHNA and CDR2 is YNFKEQ. The CDR3 extends over 12 amino acids. Unmatched junction bases numbered 7, after V lost 5 bases and J lost 10 bases.

The rearrangement joins TRBV6-5 to TRBJ2-7; possible D gene TRBD1, 5 bases. The germline V gene encodes CDR1 MNHEY and CDR2 SVGAGI. V lost 0 bases and J 5 bases, leaving 11 bases between the germline ends. CDR3 length: 14 residues. The CDR3 coding sequence is TGTGCCAGCAGTTACTCTCCAGGGATCGACGAGCAGTACTTC. This codes for CASSYSPGIDEQYF.

This clone appeared a single time. V is TRBV9 and J is TRBJ2-2, with 9 bases identical to TRBD2. J gave up 6 bases and V 0 bases, and 3 bases lay outside the gene matches. This CDR3 spans 15 amino acids. CDR1 and CDR2 from the germline V gene are SGDLS and YYNGEE. This CDR3 is CASSVEGLASGELFF. DNA for the CDR3: TGTGCCAGCAGCGTAGAGGGACTAGCTTCCGGGGAGCTGTTTTTT. Full variable domain (remainder filled in from reference TRBV9 and TRBJ2-2): DSGVTQTPKHLITATGQRVTLRCSPRSGDLSVYWYQQSLDQGLQFLIQYYNGEERAKGNILERFSAQQFPDLHSELNLSSLELGDSALYFCASSVEGLASGELFFGEGSRLTVL.

This clone was counted between two and nine times. The rearrangement joins TRBV6-2 or TRBV6-3 to TRBJ1-5, with a tentative D call TRBD1 (6 bases). This CDR3 spans 16 amino acids. Deletions cut 2 bases from V and 4 bases from J, with 15 bases between. Germline V lookup: CDR1 MNHEY, CDR2 SVGEGT. The DNA of the CDR3 is TGTGCCAGCAGTTACAGCTGGGGGCGAGGGAATCAGCCCCAGCATTTT. Protein product: CASSYSWGRGNQPQHF.